This passage covers 14 T cell receptor beta chains from one sample sequenced in a study of blood T cell repertoires in COVID-19. The method was immunoSEQ multiplex PCR; TCRdb's version includes in-frame clones alone and lacks a portion of them. The data hold approximately 500,000 clones, with roughly 91% observed a single time. Sequencing used peripheral blood. The source is a woman in her forties or fifties with COVID-19, enrolled during active disease.

The CDR3 coding sequence is TGCAGCGTTTACTTAGGGTCAGGGGGCTCCTACGAGCAGTACTTC. Translating gives CSVYLGSGGSYEQYF. The chain employs TRBV29-1 and TRBJ2-7; 7 nucleotides match TRBD1. V lost 5 bases to trimming and J lost 0 bases; unmatched junction nucleotides: 10. The CDR3 is 15 residues long. Germline values: CDR1 SQVTM, CDR2 ANQGSEA.

J is TRBJ2-7 and V is TRBV28; no reliable D call. The germline gives CDR1 MDHEN, CDR2 SYDVKM. The ends were cut back, 5 bases at V and 0 bases at J, with 8 bases in the middle. CDR3 size: 13 residues. CDR3 in DNA: TGTGCCAGCAGTCTCCCGGGCTCCTACGAGCAGTACTTC. It translates to CASSLPGSYEQYF.

In DNA form, the CDR3 reads TGTGCCAGCAGTTTAGGAGGTGATGGCTACACCTTC. Translation gives CASSLGGDGYTF. This sequence joins TRBV12-3 or TRBV12-4 and TRBJ1-2, with unresolved D. The ends were cut back, 1 base at V and 6 bases at J, with 6 bases in the middle. This CDR3 has 12 amino acids.

The V and J genes are TRBV19 and TRBJ2-6; D is unresolved. The V gene lost 2 bases and the J gene lost 0 bases, with 8 bases spanning the gap. The CDR3 loop spans 16 amino acids. CDR1 LNHDA and CDR2 SQIVND come from the germline V gene (reference sequence). CDR3 nucleotides: TGTGCCAGTAGTATAATTCGGAGCTCTGGGGCCAACGTCCTGACTTTC. This codes for CASSIIRSSGANVLTF.

The genes are TRBV9 and TRBJ1-2; D perhaps matches TRBD1 (5 bases). V lost 4 bases and J lost 8, with 9 bases in between. The CDR3 totals 11 residues. Germline V gene sequence: CDR1 SGDLS, CDR2 YYNGEE. The CDR3 DNA sequence: TGTGCCAGCAGCTCAGGGCTCGGCTACACCTTC. Its translation: CASSSGLGYTF.

This clone was observed a single time. This chain uses TRBV30 with TRBJ1-4; weak D call: TRBD1 (5 bases). The ends were cut back, 1 base at V and 6 bases at J, with 18 bases in the middle. CDR1 is GTSNPN and CDR2 is SVGIG in the germline V gene (reference sequence). The CDR3 is 16 amino acids. Here the CDR3 DNA reads TGTGCCTGGAGTGATGGGGGAGGAGGGAGGGATGAAAAACTGTTTTTT. Residues: CAWSDGGGGRDEKLFF.

This clone was detected once. V gene TRBV27 combines with J gene TRBJ1-2; D gene uncertain. Trimming removed 3 bases from V and 4 bases from J, with 12 bases in between. Germline CDR1 and CDR2: MNHEY and SMNVEV (reference sequence). The CDR3 contains 14 residues. This chain's CDR3 is CASSFNPRSYGYTF. The CDR3 DNA sequence: TGTGCCAGCAGTTTTAACCCGCGGAGCTATGGCTACACCTTC.

V usage is TRBV10-3 and J usage is TRBJ1-5, with D perhaps TRBD1 (5 bases). The CDR3 spans 14 residues. Germline lookup yields CDR1 ENHRY and CDR2 SYGVKD. Trimming shortened V by 0 bases and J by 9 bases, and 12 bases separated the two germline ends. The CDR3 protein is CAISESGGTRPQHF. CDR3 in DNA: TGTGCCATCAGTGAGTCGGGGGGAACACGGCCCCAGCATTTT.

The rearrangement uses TRBV18 and TRBJ2-6, with TRBD1 matching over 8 bases. The V gene end was trimmed by 4 bases and the J gene end by 2 bases; junction bases not matched to a gene: 7. Germline CDR1 and CDR2: KGHSH and LQKENI. This CDR3 region has 17 residues. The CDR3 region has the DNA TGTGCCAGCTCACGGGACCCGACAGGGGCTGGGGCCAACGTCCTGACTTTC. It codes for CASSRDPTGAGANVLTF. Complete variable domain (other parts from reference TRBV18 and TRBJ2-6): NAGVMQNPRHLVRRRGQEARLRCSPMKGHSHVYWYRQLPEEGLKFMVYLQKENIIDESGMPKERFSAEFPKEGPSILRIQQVVRGDSAAYFCASSRDPTGAGANVLTFGAGSRLTVL.

This clone was picked up one time. In nucleotides, the CDR3 is TGTGCCATCAGTGAGTCCCATCGGGGGAACACTGAAGCTTTCTTT. Translated, it gives CAISESHRGNTEAFF. The chain recombines TRBV10-3 with TRBJ1-1, with D unclear. Trimming left V 0 bases short and J 1 base short, with 9 bases between. Germline CDR1 and CDR2: ENHRY and SYGVKD. This CDR3 comprises 15 residues.

The table lists this clone with a count of one. V is TRBV27 and J is TRBJ1-5; TRBD1 aligns across 9 bases. This CDR3 spans 13 amino acids. V shed 4 bases and J 10 bases; nucleotides not matched to a gene: 5. Germline V gene sequence: CDR1 MNHEY, CDR2 SMNVEV (reference sequence). The CDR3 nucleotides are TGTGCCAGCAGTTCCGGGACAGGGTTCCCCCAGCATTTT. Translating gives CASSSGTGFPQHF.

This chain's CDR3 is CASSPLGGGISNDNEQFF. The CDR3 DNA is TGTGCCAGCAGCCCTCTAGGGGGGGGGATCTCCAACGACAATGAGCAGTTCTTC. The rearrangement joins TRBV5-4 to TRBJ2-1, with a possible D match to TRBD2 (7 bases). The germline V gene has CDR1 SGHNT and CDR2 YYREEE (reference sequence). V lost 4 bases to trimming and J lost 5 bases, with 25 bases between them. The CDR3 covers 18 residues.

The CDR3 reads CASTQQGINTEAFF. The CDR3 DNA follows: TGTGCCAGCACCCAACAGGGGATTAACACTGAAGCTTTCTTT. This chain links TRBV18 with TRBJ1-1; TRBD1 agrees at 7 bases. Per the germline V gene, CDR1 is KGHSH and CDR2 is LQKENI. Unmatched junction bases numbered 8, after V lost 8 bases and J lost 2 bases. CDR3 length: 14 amino acids.

Remarks on this clone: This CDR3 is also generated by other DNA sequences in the sample. The chain employs TRBV2 and TRBJ1-1; D is unresolved. The CDR3 runs to 13 residues. Looked up from germline, CDR1 is SNHLY and CDR2 is FYNNEI. V lost 4 bases and J lost 1, with 7 bases in between. As DNA, the CDR3 is TGTGCCAGCAGTGGTGACACGAACACTGAAGCTTTCTTT. This sequence encodes CASSGDTNTEAFF. The entire variable domain, with the rest obtained from reference TRBV2 and TRBJ1-1, is as follows: EPEVTQTPSHQVTQMGQEVILRCVPISNHLYFYWYRQILGQKVEFLVSFYNNEISEKSEIFDDQFSVERPDGSNFTLKIRSTKLEDSAMYFCASSGDTNTEAFFGQGTRLTVV.